The sequence of this T cell receptor (beta chain) was determined in a study of beta chain features in type 1 diabetes. What was sequenced were expressed TCRB transcripts, since all of the isolated RNA had been reverse transcribed. Produced via immunoSEQ multiplex PCR; TCRdb's table is partial and in-frame only. This table has 25,000 to 30,000 clones, roughly three fifths appearing once. Study-level findings and limits: TCRB CDR3s from Type 1 diabetes patients were moderately but significantly shorter in all four CD4+ subsets.

With regard to this clone: Its specificity is unknown.

The CDR3 sequence is 16 residues long. CDR1 SGHNT and CDR2 YYREEE come from the germline V gene (reference sequence). The V end was cut by 0 bases, the J end by 5 bases, with 15 bases between. V usage is TRBV5-4 and J usage is TRBJ2-1; possible D gene TRBD2, 6 bases. The sequence was collected from a woman younger than 35 with type 1 diabetes. Sequenced: Tregs from blood. CDR3 in DNA: TGTGCCAGCAGCTTGGGGCTCGGGAGTCCCGACAATGAGCAGTTCTTC. Protein product: CASSLGLGSPDNEQFF.